This T cell receptor beta chain was identified in a study of T-cell memory formation after mild COVID-19. Study context: For the most part, TCR clusters were specific to one donor.

Barcoded TCR alpha and TCR beta cDNA libraries with UMIs came from 5'RACE using constant-segment primers. In TCRdb, the 5' RACE reads were re-called with MiXCR into one record per CDR3 protein. The sample shows around 200,000 distinct CDR3 sequences, roughly 17% of them seen only once. The CDR3 has 14 residues. Germline loops: CDR1 MNHEY, CDR2 SVGAGI. The germline V and J ends were trimmed by 2 bases and 0 bases, with 6 bases remaining between them. The chain couples TRBV6-5 to TRBJ2-3; D is ambiguous. The TCR was taken from an adult woman who had mild COVID-19 (a few samples of this study predate the infection). Cell type and time point are not known. The sequenced material came from PBMCs or a T cell subset sorted from them (not recorded which). Here the CDR3 reads CASSYTRSTDTQYF. CDR3 nucleotide sequence: TGTGCCAGCAGTTACACGCGGAGCACAGATACGCAGTATTTT.